A single sample gave rise to the 21 T cell receptor beta chains below, sequenced in a study of CD8+ T cells in alopecia areata (dated by TCRdb to the late 2010s). Library prep was done by the immunoSEQ multiplex PCR assay. For TCR sequencing, RNA was extracted from every sample and reverse transcribed into cDNA to serve as template. This is the immuneACCESS table as TCRdb keeps it, with only in-frame sequences that have V and J called. A part of the clones is gone; compared with another copy, unresolved V genes explain less than half, and the rest is unexplained. In this sample the table shows roughly 200,000 clones, 55% to 70% of which occur a single time. Clones ranked in the top ten supply less than 3.5% of the sample. This specimen's time point label, interpreted: around 29 days on oral tofacitinib. The sample's treatment or condition label, in plain terms: oral pan-JAK inhibitor, 5-10 mg twice daily.

The source was CD4+ T cells sorted from blood, collected at week 4, from a patient treated with tofacitinib. Receptors were obtained from a human donor with alopecia areata.

This chain connects TRBV6-5 to TRBJ1-1, with 8 bases that match TRBD1. Trimming took 6 bases from V and 0 from J; bases not matched to a gene: 6. The germline V gene encodes CDR1 MNHEY and CDR2 SVGAGI. The CDR3 loop spans 15 amino acids. The CDR3 protein is CASRQLRGLNTEAFF. The CDR3, as DNA: TGTGCCAGCAGGCAACTCAGGGGGCTGAACACTGAAGCTTTCTTT.

This clone was seen just once. The chain is built from TRBV15 and TRBJ2-1; TRBD1 aligns across 9 bases. V gave up 1 base and J gave up 5 bases; unmatched junction bases: 3. The CDR3 extends over 15 amino acids. Germline loops: CDR1 LNHNV, CDR2 YYDKDF (reference sequence). This CDR3 is CATSRGGQGNNEQFF. CDR3 nucleotide sequence: TGTGCCACCAGCAGAGGAGGACAGGGGAACAATGAGCAGTTCTTC.

V and J are TRBV4-3 and TRBJ1-2; no firm D call. Germline V gene lookup returns CDR1 LGHNA and CDR2 YSLEER. V was trimmed by 0 bases and J by 2 bases, leaving 10 bases between them. The CDR3 totals 15 residues. DNA of the CDR3: TGCGCCAGCAGCCAAGATAAGGCGGTAAACTATGGCTACACCTTC. Its translation is CASSQDKAVNYGYTF.

There are a few counts of this clone. The rearrangement joins TRBV25-1 to TRBJ1-2; D is perhaps TRBD1 (5 bases). The V and J ends lost 4 bases and 2 bases respectively, with 8 bases between them. The CDR3 has 13 amino acids. Germline CDR1 and CDR2: MGHDK and SYGVNS. The CDR3 nucleotides are TGTGCCAGCAGTGGAGGGGCGAACTATGGCTACACCTTC. It translates to CASSGGANYGYTF.

This clone turned up a few times. CDR3 sequence (DNA): TGCGCCAGCAGCCAAGACGGATACATGAATGAAAAACTGTTTTTT. Amino acids: CASSQDGYMNEKLFF. The chain has TRBV4-1 and TRBJ1-4; D gene uncertain. Germline assignment: CDR1 MGHRA and CDR2 YSYEKL. V was clipped by 0 bases and J by 5 bases, with 10 bases between them. CDR3 length equals 15 residues.

The chain joins TRBV4-3 to TRBJ2-1; perhaps TRBD1 as D (6 bases). This CDR3 has 15 residues. The ends were cut back, 0 bases at V and 9 bases at J, with 15 bases in the middle. Germline assignment: CDR1 LGHNA and CDR2 YSLEER. In DNA, the CDR3 is TGCGCCAGCAGCCAAGATTTCAACAGGGATAGTGAGCAGTTCTTC. Protein sequence: CASSQDFNRDSEQFF.

The V gene is TRBV2, the J gene TRBJ1-5, with unresolved D. Germline V gene sequence: CDR1 SNHLY, CDR2 FYNNEI. Trimming cost V 5 bases and J 1 base, with 9 bases left between them. The CDR3 has 14 amino acids. The CDR3 coding sequence is TGTGCCAGCAGTCCAAGCACGAGCAATCAGCCCCAGCATTTT. This translates into CASSPSTSNQPQHF.

This clone is a singleton in its sample. The CDR3 loop reads CASSSGGSNVAEAFF. CDR3 DNA sequence: TGTGCCAGCAGCTCCGGGGGCAGTAATGTGGCTGAAGCTTTCTTT. The genes are TRBV5-4 and TRBJ1-1; D is possibly TRBD1 (6 bases). Germline V gene sequence: CDR1 SGHNT, CDR2 YYREEE (reference sequence). Trimming took 3 bases from V and 6 from J, leaving 18 bases between them. This CDR3 is 15 amino acids long.

The chain recombines TRBV2 with TRBJ1-6; TRBD1 matches 8 bases. The J segment lost 9 bases and the V segment lost 1 base, leaving 5 bases of the junction unmatched. The CDR3 spans 15 residues. The germline V gene has CDR1 SNHLY and CDR2 FYNNEI. CDR3 sequence reads: CASSEEGQVGSPLHF. DNA of the CDR3: TGTGCCAGCAGTGAAGAGGGACAGGTCGGTTCACCCCTCCACTTT.

J is TRBJ1-2 and V is TRBV2; D is ambiguous. CDR3 length equals 12 residues. V lost 5 bases to trimming and J lost 3 bases, with 7 bases between them. The germline CDR1 and CDR2 sequences are SNHLY and FYNNEI. The CDR3 sequence: CASSQAYYGYTF. DNA for the CDR3: TGTGCCAGCAGTCAGGCTTACTATGGCTACACCTTC.

This chain connects TRBV29-1 to TRBJ1-1; unclear D gene. Germline CDR1 reads SQVTM; CDR2 reads ANQGSEA. V shed 4 bases and J shed 1 base, with 10 bases lying between them. CDR3 length equals 13 residues. CDR3 sequence reads: CSVGSTQNTEAFF. The DNA of the CDR3 is TGCAGCGTTGGGTCCACTCAGAACACTGAAGCTTTCTTT.

The chain combines TRBV7-2 with TRBJ2-5, with D perhaps matching TRBD2 (5 bases). This CDR3 contains 15 residues. Germline CDR1 is SGHTA and CDR2 is FQGNSA. Trimming pared 0 bases from V and 2 bases from J, leaving 10 bases between. Here the CDR3 reads CASSLAGSVQETQYF. The CDR3 DNA follows: TGTGCCAGCAGCTTAGCGGGGAGTGTACAAGAGACCCAGTACTTC.

This clone was counted only a few times. The chain links TRBV30 to TRBJ1-1; no firm D call. V shed 3 bases and J shed 1 base, with 6 bases lying between them. The CDR3 is 12 residues long. Germline V gene data show CDR1 as GTSNPN and CDR2 as SVGIG (reference sequence). The CDR3 DNA follows: TGTGCCTGGAGCAAACCGAACACTGAAGCTTTCTTT. It is translated as CAWSKPNTEAFF.

The chain links TRBV4-2 to TRBJ2-3; TRBD1 might be the D (5 bases). The CDR3 has 14 residues. Germline CDR1 is LGHNA and CDR2 is YNFKEQ. Trimming cost V 4 bases and J 1 base, with 9 bases left between them. The CDR3 is CASSPRQRTDTQYF. The CDR3 coding sequence is TGTGCCAGCAGCCCTCGACAGCGCACAGATACGCAGTATTTT.

The chain has TRBV5-4 and TRBJ1-1; D not certain. The CDR3 consists of 12 residues. CDR1 and CDR2 from the germline V gene are SGHNT and YYREEE (reference sequence). Trimming left V 4 bases short and J 6 bases short, with 10 bases between. The CDR3: CASSTTEAEAFF. For the CDR3, the DNA is TGTGCCAGCAGCACGACGGAAGCTGAAGCTTTCTTT.

This chain links TRBV28 with TRBJ2-7, with D perhaps matching TRBD2 (6 bases). V shed 7 bases and J shed 2 bases, with 12 bases lying between them. CDR1 MDHEN and CDR2 SYDVKM come from the germline V gene. CDR3 length: 13 amino acids. The CDR3 region is CASMEGPTYEQYF. CDR3 bases: TGTGCCAGCATGGAGGGGCCAACCTACGAGCAGTACTTC.

For this clone: Other nucleotide sequences in the sample specify the same CDR3. V is TRBV30 and J is TRBJ1-1; D is uncertain. V lost 3 bases to trimming and J lost 2 bases, with 4 bases between them. This CDR3 has 11 residues. From germline, CDR1 is GTSNPN and CDR2 SVGIG (reference sequence). Here the CDR3 reads CAWSLNTEAFF. CDR3 DNA sequence: TGTGCCTGGAGCCTTAACACTGAAGCTTTCTTT.

The chain has TRBV30 and TRBJ1-1, with TRBD1 as a possible D gene (5 bases). The length of the CDR3 is 16 residues. The V gene's germline CDR1 is GTSNPN and CDR2 SVGIG (reference sequence). V lost 0 bases to trimming and J lost 1 base, with 15 bases between them. CDR3 residues: CAWSVGPGKRNTEAFF. The CDR3 coding sequence is TGTGCCTGGAGTGTAGGGCCAGGGAAAAGGAACACTGAAGCTTTCTTT.

This clone was observed a handful of times. The chain uses TRBV29-1 and TRBJ2-7; weak D call: TRBD1 (6 bases). Germline assignment: CDR1 SQVTM and CDR2 ANQGSEA. The length of the CDR3 is 12 residues. The V gene lost 8 bases and the J gene lost 5 bases, with 16 bases spanning the gap. The DNA for the CDR3 is TGCAGCCTAAAGACAGGTTTCGACGAGCAGTACTTC. Its protein is CSLKTGFDEQYF.

The chain uses TRBV28 and TRBJ1-2, with D hard to call. Germline-derived CDR1 and CDR2 are MDHEN and SYDVKM. This CDR3 region has 14 residues. V shed 2 bases and J shed 4 bases, with 11 bases lying between them. For the CDR3, the DNA is TGTGCCAGCAGTTTACGGTCAGCCCCCTATGGCTACACCTTC. This translates into CASSLRSAPYGYTF.

This clone was counted between two and nine times. V usage is TRBV10-3 and J usage is TRBJ1-2, with unresolved D. Germline CDR1 ENHRY, CDR2 SYGVKD. Trimming took off 3 bases at V and 3 bases at J, with 11 bases between the two ends. CDR3 size: 14 residues. The CDR3 here is CAISDLTADYGYTF. In DNA, the CDR3 is TGTGCCATCAGTGATCTGACCGCTGACTATGGCTACACCTTC.